This T cell receptor (beta chain) was sequenced in a study of ipilimumab plus nivolumab after autologous stem cell transplantation. Study context: Myeloma patients were high-risk transplant-naive or relapsed within 3 years of first autologous transplant.

Patients got ipilimumab 1 mg/kg beginning 14 to 28 days post-transplant. The length of the CDR3 is 14 residues. Trimming left V 0 bases short and J 0 bases short, with 4 bases between. Germline V gene sequence: CDR1 SGDLS, CDR2 YYNGEE. In its sample, this clone was seen a few times. The assay was immunoSEQ multiplex PCR, and TCRdb's table has in-frame clones only and misses some. The table has 2,500 to 3,500 clones, roughly 84% seen once; the top ten hold around 10%. The sequence was collected from a male donor with multiple myeloma. The chain combines TRBV9 with TRBJ2-1; no definite D call. This specimen was PBMCs, taken in a trial of ipilimumab plus nivolumab as post-transplant consolidation. In DNA, the CDR3 is TGTGCCAGCAGCGTAGTTAGCTCCTACAATGAGCAGTTCTTC. Translation: CASSVVSSYNEQFF.